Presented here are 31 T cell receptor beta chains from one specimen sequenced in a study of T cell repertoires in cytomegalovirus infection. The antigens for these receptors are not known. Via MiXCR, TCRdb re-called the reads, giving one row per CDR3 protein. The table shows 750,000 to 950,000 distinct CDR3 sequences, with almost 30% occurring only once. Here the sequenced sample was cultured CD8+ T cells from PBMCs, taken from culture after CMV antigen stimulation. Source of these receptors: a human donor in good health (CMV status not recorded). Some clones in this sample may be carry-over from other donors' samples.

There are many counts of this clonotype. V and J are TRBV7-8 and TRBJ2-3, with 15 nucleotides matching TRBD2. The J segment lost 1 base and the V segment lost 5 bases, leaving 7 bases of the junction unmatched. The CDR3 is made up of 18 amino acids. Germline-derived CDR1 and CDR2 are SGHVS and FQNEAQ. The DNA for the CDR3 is TGTGCCAGCAGCAGGGGGACTAGCGGGGGGTACCGCACAGATACGCAGTATTTT. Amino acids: CASSRGTSGGYRTDTQYF.

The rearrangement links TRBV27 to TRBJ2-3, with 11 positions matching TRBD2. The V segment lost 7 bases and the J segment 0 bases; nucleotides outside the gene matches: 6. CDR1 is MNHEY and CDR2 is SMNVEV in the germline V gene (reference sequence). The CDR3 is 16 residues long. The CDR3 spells CASNPLAGESTDTQYF. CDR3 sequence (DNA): TGTGCCAGCAACCCACTAGCGGGGGAAAGCACAGATACGCAGTATTTT.

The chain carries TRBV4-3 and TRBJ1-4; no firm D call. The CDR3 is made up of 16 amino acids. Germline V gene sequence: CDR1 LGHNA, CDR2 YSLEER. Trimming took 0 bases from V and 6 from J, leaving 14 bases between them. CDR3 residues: CASSQEWPGLYEKLFF. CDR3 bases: TGCGCCAGCAGCCAAGAGTGGCCAGGCCTATATGAAAAACTGTTTTTT.

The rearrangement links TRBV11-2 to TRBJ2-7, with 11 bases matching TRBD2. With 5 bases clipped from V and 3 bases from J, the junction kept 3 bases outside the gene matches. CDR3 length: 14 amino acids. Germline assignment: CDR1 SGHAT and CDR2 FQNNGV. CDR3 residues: CASSVGTSGYEQYV. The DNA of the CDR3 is TGTGCCAGCAGCGTCGGGACTAGCGGCTACGAGCAGTACGTC.

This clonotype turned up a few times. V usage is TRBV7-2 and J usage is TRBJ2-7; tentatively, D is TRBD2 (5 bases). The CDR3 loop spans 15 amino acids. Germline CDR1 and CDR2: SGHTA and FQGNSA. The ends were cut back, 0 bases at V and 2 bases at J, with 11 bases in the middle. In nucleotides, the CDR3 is TGTGCCAGCAGCTTAGCGGCCGGGATGACCTACGAGCAGTACGTC. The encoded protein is CASSLAAGMTYEQYV.

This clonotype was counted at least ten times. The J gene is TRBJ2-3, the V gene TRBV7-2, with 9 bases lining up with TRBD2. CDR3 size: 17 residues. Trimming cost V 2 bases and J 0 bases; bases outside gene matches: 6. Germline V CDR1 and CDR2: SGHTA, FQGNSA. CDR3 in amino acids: CASSLRPSGESTDTQYF. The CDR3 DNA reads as TGTGCCAGCAGCTTACGACCTAGCGGGGAGAGCACAGATACGCAGTATTTT.

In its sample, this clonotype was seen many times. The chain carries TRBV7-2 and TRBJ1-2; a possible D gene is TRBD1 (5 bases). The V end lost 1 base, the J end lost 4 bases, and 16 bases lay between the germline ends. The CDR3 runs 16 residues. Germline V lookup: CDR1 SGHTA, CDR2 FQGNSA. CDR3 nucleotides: TGTGCCAGCAGCTTAGTTTTTCGGGGGTCCCTCTATGGCTACACCTTC. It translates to CASSLVFRGSLYGYTF. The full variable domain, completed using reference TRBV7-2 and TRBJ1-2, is GAGVSQSPSNKVTEKGKDVELRCDPISGHTALYWYRQSLGQGLEFLIYFQGNSAPDKSGLPSDRFSAERTGGSVSTLTIQRTQQEDSAVYLCASSLVFRGSLYGYTFGSGTRLTVV.

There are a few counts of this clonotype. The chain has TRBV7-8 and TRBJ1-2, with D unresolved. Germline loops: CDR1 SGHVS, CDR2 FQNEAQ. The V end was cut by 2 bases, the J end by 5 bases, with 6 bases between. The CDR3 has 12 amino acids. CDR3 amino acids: CASSLNQYGYTF. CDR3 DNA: TGTGCCAGCAGCTTAAATCAGTATGGCTACACCTTC.

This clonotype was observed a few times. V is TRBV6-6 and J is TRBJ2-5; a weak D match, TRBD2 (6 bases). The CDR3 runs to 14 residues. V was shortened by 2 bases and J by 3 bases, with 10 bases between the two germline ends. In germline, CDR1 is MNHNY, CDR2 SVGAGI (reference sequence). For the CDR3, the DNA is TGTGCCAGCAGTTACGAAGGCGGGGAAGAGACCCAGTACTTC. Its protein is CASSYEGGEETQYF.

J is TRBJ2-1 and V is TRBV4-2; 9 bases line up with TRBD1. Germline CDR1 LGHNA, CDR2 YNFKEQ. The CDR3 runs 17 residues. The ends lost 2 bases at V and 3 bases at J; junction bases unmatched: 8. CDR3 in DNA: TGTGCCAGCAGCCAACTAAACCGGGACAGGGTCTACAATGAGCAGTTCTTC. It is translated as CASSQLNRDRVYNEQFF.

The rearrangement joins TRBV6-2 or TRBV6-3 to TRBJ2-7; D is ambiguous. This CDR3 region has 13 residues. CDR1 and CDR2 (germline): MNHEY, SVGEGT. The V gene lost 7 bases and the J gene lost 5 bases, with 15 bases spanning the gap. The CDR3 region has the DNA TGTGCCAGCACTCCTGACGAGGCAAACGAGCAGTACGTC. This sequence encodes CASTPDEANEQYV.

CDR3 sequence reads: CASSLERIELFF. CDR3 bases: TGTGCCAGCAGCTTAGAACGAATCGAGCTGTTTTTT. J is TRBJ2-2 and V is TRBV7-6; unclear D gene. The CDR3 has 12 amino acids. V lost 1 base and J lost 11, with 8 bases in between. The germline CDR1 and CDR2 sequences are SGHVS and FNYEAQ.

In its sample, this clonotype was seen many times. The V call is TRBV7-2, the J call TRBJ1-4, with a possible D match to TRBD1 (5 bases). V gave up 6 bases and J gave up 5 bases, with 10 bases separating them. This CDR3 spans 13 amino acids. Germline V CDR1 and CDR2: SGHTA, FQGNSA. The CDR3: CASSPGLNEKLFF. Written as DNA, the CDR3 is TGTGCCAGCAGTCCGGGGCTGAATGAAAAACTGTTTTTT.

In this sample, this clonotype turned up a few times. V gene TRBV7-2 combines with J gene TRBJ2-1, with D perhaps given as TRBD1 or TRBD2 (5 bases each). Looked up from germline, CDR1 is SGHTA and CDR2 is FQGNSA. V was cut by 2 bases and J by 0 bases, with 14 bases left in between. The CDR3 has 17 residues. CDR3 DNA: TGTGCCAGCAGCTTAAATGGTTGGGGGAGCTCCTACAATGAGCAGTTCTTC. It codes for CASSLNGWGSSYNEQFF.

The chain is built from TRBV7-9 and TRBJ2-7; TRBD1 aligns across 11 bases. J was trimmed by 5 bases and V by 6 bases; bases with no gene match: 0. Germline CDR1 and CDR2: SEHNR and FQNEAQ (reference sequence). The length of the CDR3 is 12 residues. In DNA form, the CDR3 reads TGTGCCAGCAGGGGACAGGGGGACGAGCAGTACTTC. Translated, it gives CASRGQGDEQYF. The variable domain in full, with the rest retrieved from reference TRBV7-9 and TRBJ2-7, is DTGVSQNPRHKITKRGQNVTFRCDPISEHNRLYWYRQTLGQGPEFLTYFQNEAQLEKSRLLSDRFSAERPKGSFSTLEIQRTEQGDSAMYLCASRGQGDEQYFGPGTRLTVT.

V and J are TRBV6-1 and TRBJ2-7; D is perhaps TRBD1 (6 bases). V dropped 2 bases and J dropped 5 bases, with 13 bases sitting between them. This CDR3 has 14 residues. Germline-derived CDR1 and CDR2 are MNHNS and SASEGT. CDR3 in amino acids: CASSERGRGHEQYV. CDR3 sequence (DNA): TGTGCCAGCAGTGAACGGGGCAGGGGCCACGAGCAGTACGTC.

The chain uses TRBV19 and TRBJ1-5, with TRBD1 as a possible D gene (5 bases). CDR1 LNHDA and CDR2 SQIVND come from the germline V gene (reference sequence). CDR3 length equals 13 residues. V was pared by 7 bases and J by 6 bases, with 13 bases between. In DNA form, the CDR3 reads TGTGCCAGTAACCCCCCAGGGACTCAGCCCCAGCATTTT. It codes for CASNPPGTQPQHF.

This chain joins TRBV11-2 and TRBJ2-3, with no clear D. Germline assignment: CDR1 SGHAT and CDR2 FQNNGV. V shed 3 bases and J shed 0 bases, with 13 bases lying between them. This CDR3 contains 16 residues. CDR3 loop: CASSFLELGSTDTQYF. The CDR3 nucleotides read TGTGCCAGCAGCTTTCTGGAGCTCGGGAGCACAGATACGCAGTATTTT.

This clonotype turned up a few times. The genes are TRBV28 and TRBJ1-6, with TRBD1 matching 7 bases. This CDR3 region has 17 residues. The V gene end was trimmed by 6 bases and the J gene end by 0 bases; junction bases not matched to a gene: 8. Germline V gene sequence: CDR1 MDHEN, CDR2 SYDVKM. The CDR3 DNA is TGTGCCAGCAGCCTCTGGGACAGATCCTCCTATAATTCACCCCTCCACTTT. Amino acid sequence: CASSLWDRSSYNSPLHF.

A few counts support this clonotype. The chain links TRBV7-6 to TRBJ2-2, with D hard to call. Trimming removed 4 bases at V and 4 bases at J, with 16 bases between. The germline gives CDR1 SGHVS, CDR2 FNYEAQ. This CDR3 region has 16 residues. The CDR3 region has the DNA TGTGCCAGCAGCTCCCCTTCTGGAGTGGCCACCGGGGAGCTGTTTTTT. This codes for CASSSPSGVATGELFF. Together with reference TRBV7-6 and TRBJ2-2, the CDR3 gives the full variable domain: GAGVSQSPRYKVTKRGQDVALRCDPISGHVSLYWYRQALGQGPEFLTYFNYEAQQDKSGLPNDRFSAERPEGSISTLTIQRTEQRDSAMYRCASSSPSGVATGELFFGEGSRLTVL.

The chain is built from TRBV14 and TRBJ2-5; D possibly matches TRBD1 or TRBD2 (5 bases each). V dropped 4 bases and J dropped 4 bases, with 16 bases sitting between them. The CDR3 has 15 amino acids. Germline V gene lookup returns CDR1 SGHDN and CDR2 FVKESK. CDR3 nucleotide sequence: TGTGCCAGCAGCCCCGGGACGACAACAAGAGAGACCCAGTACTTC. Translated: CASSPGTTTRETQYF.

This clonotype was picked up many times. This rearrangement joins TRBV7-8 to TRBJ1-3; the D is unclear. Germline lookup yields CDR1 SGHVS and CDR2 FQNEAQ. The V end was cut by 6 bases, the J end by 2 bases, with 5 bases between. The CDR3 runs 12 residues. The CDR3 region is CASRETGNTIYF. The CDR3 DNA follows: TGTGCCAGCAGGGAAACTGGAAACACCATATATTTT.

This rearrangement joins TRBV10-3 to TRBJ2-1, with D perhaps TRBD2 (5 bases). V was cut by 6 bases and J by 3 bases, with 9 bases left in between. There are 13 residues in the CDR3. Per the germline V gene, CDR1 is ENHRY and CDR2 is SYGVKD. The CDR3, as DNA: TGTGCCATCAGACTAGGCCGCTACAATGAGCAGTTCTTC. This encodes CAIRLGRYNEQFF.

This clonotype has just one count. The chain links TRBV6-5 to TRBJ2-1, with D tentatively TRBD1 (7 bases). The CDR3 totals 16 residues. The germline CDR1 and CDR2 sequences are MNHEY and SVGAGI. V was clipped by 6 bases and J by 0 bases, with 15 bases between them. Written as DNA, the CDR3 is TGTGCCAGCAGGGCTTTCAGGGGGGCCTCCTACAATGAGCAGTTCTTC. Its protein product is CASRAFRGASYNEQFF.

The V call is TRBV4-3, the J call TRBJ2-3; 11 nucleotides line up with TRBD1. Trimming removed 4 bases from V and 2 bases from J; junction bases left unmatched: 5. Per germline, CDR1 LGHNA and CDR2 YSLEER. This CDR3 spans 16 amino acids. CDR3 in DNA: TGCGCCAGCAGCCGTCGGACAGGGGGCTACACAGATACGCAGTATTTT. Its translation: CASSRRTGGYTDTQYF.

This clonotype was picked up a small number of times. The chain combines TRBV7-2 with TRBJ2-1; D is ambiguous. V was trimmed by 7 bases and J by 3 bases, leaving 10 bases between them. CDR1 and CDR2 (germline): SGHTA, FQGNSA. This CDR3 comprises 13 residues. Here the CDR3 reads CASTRQVYNEQFF. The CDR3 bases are TGTGCCAGCACTAGGCAGGTCTACAATGAGCAGTTCTTC.

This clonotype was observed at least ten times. The chain's CDR3 is CASTANGANVLTF. The CDR3 region has the DNA TGTGCCAGCACCGCCAATGGGGCCAACGTCCTGACTTTC. The chain employs TRBV7-9 and TRBJ2-6, with D unclear. The CDR3 is 13 residues long. Germline loops: CDR1 SEHNR, CDR2 FQNEAQ (reference sequence). V dropped 7 bases and J dropped 3 bases, with 7 bases sitting between them.

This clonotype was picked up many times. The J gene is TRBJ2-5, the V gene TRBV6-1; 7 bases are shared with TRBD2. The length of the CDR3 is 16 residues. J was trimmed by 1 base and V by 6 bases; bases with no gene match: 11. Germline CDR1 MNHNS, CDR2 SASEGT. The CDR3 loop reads CASSPWDYYLQETQYF. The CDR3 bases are TGTGCCAGCAGCCCTTGGGACTATTATCTCCAAGAGACCCAGTACTTC.

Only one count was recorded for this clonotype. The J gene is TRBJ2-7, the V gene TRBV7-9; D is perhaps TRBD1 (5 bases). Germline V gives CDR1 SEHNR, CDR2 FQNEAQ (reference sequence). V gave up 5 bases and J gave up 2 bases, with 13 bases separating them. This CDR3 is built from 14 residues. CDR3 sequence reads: CASSLMTVAYEQYF. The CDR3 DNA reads TGTGCCAGCAGCCTGATGACAGTAGCCTACGAGCAGTACTTC.

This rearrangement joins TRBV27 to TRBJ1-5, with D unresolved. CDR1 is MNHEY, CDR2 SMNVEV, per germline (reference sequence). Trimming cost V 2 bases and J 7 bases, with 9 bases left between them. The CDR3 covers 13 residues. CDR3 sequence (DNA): TGTGCCAGCAGTTTACCGGGGAAACAGCCCCAGCATTTT. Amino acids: CASSLPGKQPQHF.

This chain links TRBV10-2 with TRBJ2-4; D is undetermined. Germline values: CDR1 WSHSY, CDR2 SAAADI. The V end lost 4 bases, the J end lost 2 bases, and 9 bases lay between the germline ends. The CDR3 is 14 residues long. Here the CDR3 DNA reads TGCGCCAGCAGTGGATCGGGTTCCAAAAACATTCAGTACTTC. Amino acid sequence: CASSGSGSKNIQYF.